This T cell receptor beta chain was recovered during a study of blood T cell repertoires in COVID-19. As regards this clone: The same CDR3 arises from other DNA sequences in this sample as well.

Some clones are missing from TCRdb's copy, which holds only in-frame ones; the method was immunoSEQ multiplex PCR. The table records 150,000 or so clones, roughly four fifths of them present only once. Clinical history reported by participants formed the basis on which cohorts were assigned. Germline CDR1 is MDHEN and CDR2 is SYDVKM. There are 12 residues in the CDR3. V shed 7 bases and J shed 0 bases, with 7 bases lying between them. Sequencing used PBMCs or T cells enriched from blood (not recorded which). The TCR originated in a man aged 45 to 65 who had recovered from COVID-19. The chain recombines TRBV28 with TRBJ2-7; the D is unclear. CDR3 sequence (DNA): TGTGCCAGCACAGAAAACTCCTACGAGCAGTACTTC. This encodes CASTENSYEQYF.